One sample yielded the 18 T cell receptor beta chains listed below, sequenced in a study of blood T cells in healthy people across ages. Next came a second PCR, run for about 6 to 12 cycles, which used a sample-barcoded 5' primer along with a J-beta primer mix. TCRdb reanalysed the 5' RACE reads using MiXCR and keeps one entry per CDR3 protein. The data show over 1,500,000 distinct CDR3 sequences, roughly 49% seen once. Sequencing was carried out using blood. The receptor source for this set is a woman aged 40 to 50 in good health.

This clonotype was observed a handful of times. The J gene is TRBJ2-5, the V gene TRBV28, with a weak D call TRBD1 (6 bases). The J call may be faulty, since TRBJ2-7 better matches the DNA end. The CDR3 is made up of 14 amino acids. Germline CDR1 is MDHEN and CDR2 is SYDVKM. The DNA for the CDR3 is TGTGCCAGCTCTGAAGGGACACGTCCCTACGAGCAGTACTTC. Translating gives CASSEGTRPYEQYF.

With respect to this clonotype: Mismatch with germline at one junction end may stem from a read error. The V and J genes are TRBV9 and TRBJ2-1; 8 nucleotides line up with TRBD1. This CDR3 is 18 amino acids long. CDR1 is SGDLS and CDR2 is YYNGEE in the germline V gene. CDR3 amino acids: CTSSVAERRTGIYNEQFF. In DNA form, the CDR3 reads TGTACCAGCAGCGTAGCAGAGCGCAGGACAGGGATCTACAATGAGCAGTTCTTC.

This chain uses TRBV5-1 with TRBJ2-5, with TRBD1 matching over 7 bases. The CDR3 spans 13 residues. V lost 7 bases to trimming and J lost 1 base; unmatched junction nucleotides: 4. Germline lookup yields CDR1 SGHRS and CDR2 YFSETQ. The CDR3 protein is CASGGQTQETQYF. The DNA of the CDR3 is TGCGCCAGCGGGGGACAGACCCAAGAGACCCAGTACTTC.

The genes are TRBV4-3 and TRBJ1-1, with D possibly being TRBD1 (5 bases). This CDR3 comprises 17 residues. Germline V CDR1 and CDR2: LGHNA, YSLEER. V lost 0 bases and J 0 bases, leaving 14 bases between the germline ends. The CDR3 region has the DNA TGCGCCAGCAGCCAAGATCGCGGCGGGGCAATGAACACTGAAGCTTTCTTT. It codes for CASSQDRGGAMNTEAFF.

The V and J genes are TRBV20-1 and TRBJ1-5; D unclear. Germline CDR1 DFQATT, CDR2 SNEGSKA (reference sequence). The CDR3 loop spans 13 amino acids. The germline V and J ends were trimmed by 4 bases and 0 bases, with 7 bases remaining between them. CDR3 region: CSAISDSNQPQHF. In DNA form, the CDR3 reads TGCAGTGCTATATCTGATAGCAATCAGCCCCAGCATTTT.

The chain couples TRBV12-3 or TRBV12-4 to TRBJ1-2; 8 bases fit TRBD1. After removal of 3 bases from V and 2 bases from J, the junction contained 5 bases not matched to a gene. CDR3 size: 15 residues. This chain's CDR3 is CASSFQDRDNYGYTF. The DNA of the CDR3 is TGTGCCAGCAGTTTTCAGGACAGGGACAACTATGGCTACACCTTC.

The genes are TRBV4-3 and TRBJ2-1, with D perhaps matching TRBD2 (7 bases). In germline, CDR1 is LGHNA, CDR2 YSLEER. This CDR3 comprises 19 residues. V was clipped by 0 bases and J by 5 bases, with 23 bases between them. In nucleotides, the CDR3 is TGCGCCAGCAGCCAAGATAGGGGCGGGGGCGTGCGGCGGGACAATGAGCAGTTCTTC. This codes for CASSQDRGGGVRRDNEQFF.

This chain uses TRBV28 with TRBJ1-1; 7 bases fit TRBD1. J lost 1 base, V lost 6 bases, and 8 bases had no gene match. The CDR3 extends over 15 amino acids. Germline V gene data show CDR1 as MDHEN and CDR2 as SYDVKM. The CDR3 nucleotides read TGTGCCAGCAGAACGGCAGGGGGGTCGAACACTGAAGCTTTCTTT. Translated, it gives CASRTAGGSNTEAFF.

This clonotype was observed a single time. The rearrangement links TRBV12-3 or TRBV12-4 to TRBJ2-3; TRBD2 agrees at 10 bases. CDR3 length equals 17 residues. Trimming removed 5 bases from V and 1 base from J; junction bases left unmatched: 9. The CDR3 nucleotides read TGTGCCAGCAGTCTGAATTTAGCGGGGGGCCGCACAGATACGCAGTATTTT. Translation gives CASSLNLAGGRTDTQYF.

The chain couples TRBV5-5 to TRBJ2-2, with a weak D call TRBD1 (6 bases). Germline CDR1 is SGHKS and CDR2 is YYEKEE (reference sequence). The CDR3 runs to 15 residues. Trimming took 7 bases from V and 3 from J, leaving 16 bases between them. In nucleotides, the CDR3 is TGTGCCAGCGCTACCGCTGGGGGCTACACCGGGGAGCTGTTTTTT. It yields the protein CASATAGGYTGELFF.

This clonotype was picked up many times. CDR3 nucleotide sequence: TGTGCCAGCAGCGACGACAATTACGAGCAGTACTTC. Translation gives CASSDDNYEQYF. The rearrangement uses TRBV7-9 and TRBJ2-7; the D is unclear. From germline, CDR1 is SEHNR and CDR2 FQNEAQ (reference sequence). The CDR3 covers 12 residues. Trimming cost V 5 bases and J 4 bases, with 9 bases left between them.

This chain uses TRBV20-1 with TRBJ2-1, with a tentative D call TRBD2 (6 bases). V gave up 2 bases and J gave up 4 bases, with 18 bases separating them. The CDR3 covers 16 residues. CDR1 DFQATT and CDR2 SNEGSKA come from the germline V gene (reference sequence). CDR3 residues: CSARTLRGSGYNEQFF. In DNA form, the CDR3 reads TGCAGTGCTAGAACCCTCCGGGGTAGCGGATACAATGAGCAGTTCTTC.

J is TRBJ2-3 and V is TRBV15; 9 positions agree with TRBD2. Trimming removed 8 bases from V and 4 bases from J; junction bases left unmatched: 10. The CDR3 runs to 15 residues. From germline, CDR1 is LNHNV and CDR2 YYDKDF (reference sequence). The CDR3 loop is CATRPTGTSSDTQYF. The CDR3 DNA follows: TGTGCCACCCGACCAACCGGGACTAGCTCAGATACGCAGTATTTT.

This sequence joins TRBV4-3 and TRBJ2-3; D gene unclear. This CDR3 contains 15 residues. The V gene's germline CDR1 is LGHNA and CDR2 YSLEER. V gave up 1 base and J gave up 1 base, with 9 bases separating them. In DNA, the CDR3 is TGCGCCAGCAGCCAAGGGGGTCTCGGCACAGATACGCAGTATTTT. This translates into CASSQGGLGTDTQYF.

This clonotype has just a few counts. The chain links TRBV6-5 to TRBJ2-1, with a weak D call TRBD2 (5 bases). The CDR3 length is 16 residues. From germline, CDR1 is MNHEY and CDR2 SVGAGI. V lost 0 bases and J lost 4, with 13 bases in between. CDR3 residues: CASSYSQQRGYNEQFF. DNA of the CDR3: TGTGCCAGCAGTTACTCCCAACAGCGCGGGTACAATGAGCAGTTCTTC.

The CDR3 DNA is TGTGCCAGCAGCTTAGGTGGTTGGCAGGGCGGTCCCGGGGAGCTGTTTTTT. It codes for CASSLGGWQGGPGELFF. This chain uses TRBV7-8 with TRBJ2-2; a possible D gene is TRBD1 (5 bases). Germline-derived CDR1 and CDR2 are SGHVS and FQNEAQ. CDR3 length: 17 amino acids. Trimming shortened V by 1 base and J by 6 bases, and 18 bases separated the two germline ends.

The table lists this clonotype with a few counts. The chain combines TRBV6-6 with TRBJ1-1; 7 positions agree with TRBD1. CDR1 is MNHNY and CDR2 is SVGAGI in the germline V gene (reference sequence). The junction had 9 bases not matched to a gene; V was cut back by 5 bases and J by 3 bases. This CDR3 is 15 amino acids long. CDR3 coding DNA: TGTGCCAGCAGTATCAGGGGGAATGCGGACACTGAAGCTTTCTTT. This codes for CASSIRGNADTEAFF.

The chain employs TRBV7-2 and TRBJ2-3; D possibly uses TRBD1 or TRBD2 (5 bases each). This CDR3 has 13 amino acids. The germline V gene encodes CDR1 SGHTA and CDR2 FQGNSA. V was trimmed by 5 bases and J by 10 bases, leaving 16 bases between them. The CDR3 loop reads CASSNLRGGPQYF. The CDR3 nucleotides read TGTGCCAGCAGCAACCTCCGGGGCGGTCCGCAGTATTTT. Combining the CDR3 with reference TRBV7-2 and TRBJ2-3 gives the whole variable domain GAGVSQSPSNKVTEKGKDVELRCDPISGHTALYWYRQSLGQGLEFLIYFQGNSAPDKSGLPSDRFSAERTGGSVSTLTIQRTQQEDSAVYLCASSNLRGGPQYFGPGTRLTVL.